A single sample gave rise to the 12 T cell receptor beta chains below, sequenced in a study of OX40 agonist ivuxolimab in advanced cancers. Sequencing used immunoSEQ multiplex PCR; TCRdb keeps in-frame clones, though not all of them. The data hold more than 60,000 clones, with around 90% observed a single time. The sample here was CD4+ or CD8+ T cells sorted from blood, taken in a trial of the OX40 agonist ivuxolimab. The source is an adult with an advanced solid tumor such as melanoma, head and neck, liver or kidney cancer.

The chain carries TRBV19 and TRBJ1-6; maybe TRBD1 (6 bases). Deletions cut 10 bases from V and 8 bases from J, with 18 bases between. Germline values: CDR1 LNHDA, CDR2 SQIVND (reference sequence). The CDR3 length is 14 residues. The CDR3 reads CATQAGGNDSPLHF. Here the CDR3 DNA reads TGTGCCACCCAGGCGGGGGGCAATGATTCACCCCTCCACTTT.

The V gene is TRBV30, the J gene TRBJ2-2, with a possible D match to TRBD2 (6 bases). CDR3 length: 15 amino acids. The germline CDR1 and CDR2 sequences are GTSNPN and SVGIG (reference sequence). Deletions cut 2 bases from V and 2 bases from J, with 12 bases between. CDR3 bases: TGTGCCTGGAGTTCCCTCGGGAGAAACACCGGGGAGCTGTTTTTT. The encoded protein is CAWSSLGRNTGELFF.

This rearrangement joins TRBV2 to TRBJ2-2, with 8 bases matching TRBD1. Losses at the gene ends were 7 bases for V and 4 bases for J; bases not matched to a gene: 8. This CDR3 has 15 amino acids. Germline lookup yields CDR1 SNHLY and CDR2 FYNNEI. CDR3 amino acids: CASNSRDRSTGELFF. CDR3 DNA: TGTGCCAGCAACAGCCGGGACAGGAGCACCGGGGAGCTGTTTTTT.

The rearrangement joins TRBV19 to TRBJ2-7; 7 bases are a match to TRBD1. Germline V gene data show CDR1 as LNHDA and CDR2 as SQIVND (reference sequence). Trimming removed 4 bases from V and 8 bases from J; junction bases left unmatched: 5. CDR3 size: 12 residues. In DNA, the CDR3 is TGTGCCAGTAGTAACGAACAGGGGAAGCAGTACTTC. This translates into CASSNEQGKQYF. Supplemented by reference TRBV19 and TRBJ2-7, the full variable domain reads DGGITQSPKYLFRKEGQNVTLSCEQNLNHDAMYWYRQDPGQGLRLIYYSQIVNDFQKGDIAEGYSVSREKKESFPLTVTSAQKNPTAFYLCASSNEQGKQYFGPGTRLTVT.

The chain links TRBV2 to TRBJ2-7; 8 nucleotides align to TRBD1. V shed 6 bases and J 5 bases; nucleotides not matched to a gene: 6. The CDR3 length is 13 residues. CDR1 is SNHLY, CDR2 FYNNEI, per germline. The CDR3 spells CASSVDRAHEQYF. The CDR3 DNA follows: TGTGCCAGCAGCGTGGACAGGGCCCACGAGCAGTACTTC.

In nucleotides, the CDR3 is TGTGCCAGCAGCTTAGCTTCGGGGGGCCGCACAGATACGCAGTATTTT. This sequence encodes CASSLASGGRTDTQYF. The rearrangement links TRBV7-9 to TRBJ2-3; D perhaps matches TRBD2 (7 bases). The germline gives CDR1 SEHNR, CDR2 FQNEAQ (reference sequence). This CDR3 has 16 amino acids. The V end was cut by 0 bases, the J end by 1 base, with 11 bases between.

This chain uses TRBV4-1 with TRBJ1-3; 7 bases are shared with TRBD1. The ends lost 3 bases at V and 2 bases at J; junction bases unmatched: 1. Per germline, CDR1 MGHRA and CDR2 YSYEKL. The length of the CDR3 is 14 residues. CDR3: CASSQTGPGNTIYF. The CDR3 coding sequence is TGCGCCAGCAGCCAGACAGGGCCTGGAAACACCATATATTTT.

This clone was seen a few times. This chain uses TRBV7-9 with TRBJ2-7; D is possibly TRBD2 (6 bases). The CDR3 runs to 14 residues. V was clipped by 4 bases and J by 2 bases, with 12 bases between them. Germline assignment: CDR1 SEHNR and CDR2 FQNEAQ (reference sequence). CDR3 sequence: CASSSAGGTYEQYF. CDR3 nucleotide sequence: TGTGCCAGCAGCTCCGCTGGGGGGACCTACGAGCAGTACTTC.

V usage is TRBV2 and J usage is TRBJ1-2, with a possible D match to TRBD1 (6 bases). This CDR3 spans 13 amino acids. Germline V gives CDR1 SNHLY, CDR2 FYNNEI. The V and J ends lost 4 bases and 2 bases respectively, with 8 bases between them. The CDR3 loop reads CASSGQGNYGYTF. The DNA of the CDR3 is TGTGCCAGCAGTGGGCAGGGGAACTATGGCTACACCTTC.

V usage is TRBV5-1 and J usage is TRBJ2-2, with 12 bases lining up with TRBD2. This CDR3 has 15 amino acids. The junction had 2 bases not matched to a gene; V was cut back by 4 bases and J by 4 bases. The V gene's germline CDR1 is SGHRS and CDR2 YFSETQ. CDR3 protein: CASSETSGGTGELFF. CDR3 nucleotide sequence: TGCGCCAGCAGCGAGACTAGCGGGGGCACCGGGGAGCTGTTTTTT.

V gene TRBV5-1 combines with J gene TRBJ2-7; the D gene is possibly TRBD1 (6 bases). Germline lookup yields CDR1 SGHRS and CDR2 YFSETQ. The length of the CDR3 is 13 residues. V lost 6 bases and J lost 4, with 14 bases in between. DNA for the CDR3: TGCGCCAGCACCGAGGACCAGGGGTACGAGCAGTACTTC. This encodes CASTEDQGYEQYF.

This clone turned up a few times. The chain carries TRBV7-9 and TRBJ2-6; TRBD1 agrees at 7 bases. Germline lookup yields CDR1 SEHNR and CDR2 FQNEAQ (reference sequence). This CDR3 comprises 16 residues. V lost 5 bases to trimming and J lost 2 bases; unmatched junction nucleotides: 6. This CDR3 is CASSDLDRAGANVLTF. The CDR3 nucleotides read TGTGCCAGCAGCGACCTTGACAGGGCTGGGGCCAACGTCCTGACTTTC. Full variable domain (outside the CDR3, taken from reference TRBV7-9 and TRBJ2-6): DTGVSQNPRHKITKRGQNVTFRCDPISEHNRLYWYRQTLGQGPEFLTYFQNEAQLEKSRLLSDRFSAERPKGSFSTLEIQRTEQGDSAMYLCASSDLDRAGANVLTFGAGSRLTVL.